This passage covers 30 T cell receptor beta chains from one sample sequenced in a study of blood T cells in healthy people across ages. Primers used in a second PCR of about 6 to 11 cycles were a sample-barcoded 5' primer and a J-beta primer mix. TCRdb ran MiXCR on the 5' RACE reads and lists one entry per CDR3 protein. The table includes about a million distinct CDR3 sequences, roughly 43% detected once. The sequenced sample consisted of blood. The origin of the receptors is a man aged 30 to 39 in good health.

The chain recombines TRBV15 with TRBJ1-2; 9 positions agree with TRBD1. V shed 0 bases and J 5 bases; nucleotides not matched to a gene: 4. The germline CDR1 and CDR2 sequences are LNHNV and YYDKDF (reference sequence). This CDR3 has 15 residues. CDR3 bases: TGTGCCACCAGCAGAGATAGGACAGGGGTTTATGGCTACACCTTC. Protein: CATSRDRTGVYGYTF.

This clonotype turned up a few times. The rearrangement links TRBV7-6 to TRBJ2-5, with D perhaps TRBD1 or TRBD2 (5 bases each). Germline CDR1 reads SGHVS; CDR2 reads FNYEAQ. CDR3 length equals 15 residues. V was trimmed by 1 base and J by 11 bases, leaving 20 bases between them. This CDR3 is CASSLVGAGAGEQYF. CDR3 coding DNA: TGTGCCAGCAGCTTAGTCGGGGCAGGAGCAGGAGAGCAGTACTTC.

The chain combines TRBV6-5 with TRBJ2-4; D tentatively reads TRBD1 or TRBD2 (5 bases each). The J call may be wrong; the DNA end is better matched by TRBJ2-5. This CDR3 comprises 15 residues. Per germline, CDR1 MNHEY and CDR2 SVGAGI. The CDR3 DNA sequence: TGTGCCAGCAGAGATCCGGGACCCACCCCGCGGACCCAGTACTTC. Protein sequence: CASRDPGPTPRTQYF.

The table lists this clonotype with a count of one. The J gene is TRBJ1-5, the V gene TRBV20-1; D is uncertain. Trimming removed 8 bases from V and 1 base from J, with 9 bases in between. This CDR3 region has 12 residues. Germline CDR1 is DFQATT and CDR2 is SNEGSKA (reference sequence). CDR3: CSTLGSNQPQHF. As DNA, the CDR3 is TGCAGTACTCTCGGAAGCAATCAGCCCCAGCATTTT.

V and J are TRBV20-1 and TRBJ2-7; D possibly matches TRBD1 or TRBD2 (5 bases each). The ends were cut back, 5 bases at V and 0 bases at J, with 11 bases in the middle. The CDR3 runs to 13 residues. Per the germline V gene, CDR1 is DFQATT and CDR2 is SNEGSKA (reference sequence). The CDR3 DNA reads TGCAGTGCTGGGACCCAAAGCTCCTACGAGCAGTACTTC. It yields the protein CSAGTQSSYEQYF.

The V call is TRBV20-1, the J call TRBJ1-2, with D tentatively TRBD1 (5 bases). Trimming cost V 1 base and J 2 bases, with 11 bases left between them. Per the germline V gene, CDR1 is DFQATT and CDR2 is SNEGSKA (reference sequence). This CDR3 region has 14 residues. The CDR3 loop is CSARVQGRNYGYTF. Written as DNA, the CDR3 is TGCAGTGCTAGAGTTCAGGGAAGGAACTATGGCTACACCTTC.

This clonotype was observed many times. The chain recombines TRBV29-1 with TRBJ2-3; D is possibly TRBD1 (6 bases). The CDR3 totals 15 residues. Trimming shortened V by 0 bases and J by 4 bases, and 14 bases separated the two germline ends. Germline values: CDR1 SQVTM, CDR2 ANQGSEA. CDR3 DNA: TGCAGCGTTGAAGATTGGGCAGGGGAGTCAGATACGCAGTATTTT. Amino acid sequence: CSVEDWAGESDTQYF.

The J gene is TRBJ2-7, the V gene TRBV7-2; unclear D gene. CDR1 and CDR2 from the germline V gene are SGHTA and FQGNSA. The CDR3 is made up of 14 amino acids. The V end lost 1 base, the J end lost 7 bases, and 14 bases lay between the germline ends. The CDR3 DNA reads as TGTGCCAGCAGCTTAGAGGGCAGCCCTTGGGAGCAGTACTTC. It specifies CASSLEGSPWEQYF.

The rearrangement joins TRBV7-2 to TRBJ1-2; D perhaps matches TRBD1 (5 bases). CDR1 SGHTA and CDR2 FQGNSA come from the germline V gene. Trimming took off 1 base at V and 7 bases at J, with 13 bases between the two ends. The CDR3 spans 14 residues. CDR3 nucleotides: TGTGCCAGCAGCTTAGGGTCAGGGCGAGGTGGCTACACCTTC. Its protein is CASSLGSGRGGYTF.

The chain carries TRBV20-1 and TRBJ2-3, with D tentatively TRBD1 (6 bases). The V end lost 6 bases, the J end lost 7 bases, and 20 bases lay between the germline ends. In germline, CDR1 is DFQATT, CDR2 SNEGSKA (reference sequence). The CDR3 has 14 amino acids. The CDR3 nucleotides read TGCAGTGCCCCCCCCTTAGTGGGGGCCTATACGCAGTATTTT. Translation gives CSAPPLVGAYTQYF.

The chain joins TRBV12-3 or TRBV12-4 to TRBJ1-5; D may be TRBD1 (5 bases). V lost 6 bases to trimming and J lost 1 base, with 13 bases between them. The CDR3 is 15 amino acids. CDR3 in amino acids: CASSQTVLSNQPQHF. Written as DNA, the CDR3 is TGTGCCAGCAGCCAGACAGTGCTAAGCAATCAGCCCCAGCATTTT.

The chain joins TRBV28 to TRBJ1-2; 8 bases match TRBD1. The CDR3 runs to 13 residues. Germline trimming cut 5 bases from V and 6 bases from J; bases unmatched to any gene: 5. Germline V gene lookup returns CDR1 MDHEN and CDR2 SYDVKM. CDR3 in amino acids: CASSPGGVNGYTF. The CDR3 bases are TGTGCCAGCAGTCCAGGGGGCGTAAATGGCTACACCTTC.

Only a few counts were recorded for this clonotype. The CDR3, as DNA: TGCAGCGTTGTACAGGGGCTAAATGAGCAGTTCTTC. Translation: CSVVQGLNEQFF. This chain connects TRBV29-1 to TRBJ2-1, with 7 positions matching TRBD1. Germline V gene sequence: CDR1 SQVTM, CDR2 ANQGSEA. The J segment lost 7 bases and the V segment lost 4 bases, leaving 4 bases of the junction unmatched. This CDR3 comprises 12 residues.

The chain combines TRBV6-1 with TRBJ2-5, with D maybe TRBD2 (5 bases). From germline, CDR1 is MNHNS and CDR2 SASEGT. V was cut by 0 bases and J by 9 bases, with 11 bases left in between. The CDR3 has 13 amino acids. The CDR3 spells CASSEAISEAQYF. For the CDR3, the DNA is TGTGCCAGCAGTGAAGCCATTTCGGAGGCCCAGTACTTC.

The chain employs TRBV6-1 and TRBJ2-3; D may be TRBD2 (6 bases). Per germline, CDR1 MNHNS and CDR2 SASEGT. With 4 bases removed from V and 1 base from J, the gap between germline ends came to 15 bases. The CDR3 has 16 amino acids. The DNA for the CDR3 is TGTGCCAGCAGTGGTTGGGGGACTCGGGGCACAGATACGCAGTATTTT. This encodes CASSGWGTRGTDTQYF.

The chain joins TRBV7-9 to TRBJ1-1, with D maybe TRBD1 (6 bases). Germline lookup yields CDR1 SEHNR and CDR2 FQNEAQ (reference sequence). Trimming took off 2 bases at V and 2 bases at J, with 9 bases between the two ends. The CDR3 is made up of 14 amino acids. CDR3 region: CASSLQGINTEAFF. CDR3 coding DNA: TGTGCCAGCAGCTTACAGGGGATCAACACTGAAGCTTTCTTT.

The V and J genes are TRBV5-4 and TRBJ2-1; a weak D match, TRBD2 (7 bases). The J call could be wrong; TRBJ2-7 is a better fit for the DNA end. The CDR3 totals 15 residues. Germline V gene lookup returns CDR1 SGHNT and CDR2 YYREEE (reference sequence). The CDR3 spells CATFLGGATYNEQYF. The CDR3 coding sequence is TGTGCCACCTTCCTGGGGGGGGCCACCTACAATGAGCAGTACTTC.

The gene calls are TRBV5-5 and TRBJ2-7, with D possibly being TRBD2 (6 bases). The CDR3 spans 15 residues. Between the trimmed V and J ends, which lost 5 bases and 9 bases, there was a span of 24 bases. Germline CDR1 SGHKS, CDR2 YYEKEE (reference sequence). DNA for the CDR3: TGTGCCAGCAGTGGGGACTTCCTCCGTCCCGGCGGGCAGTACTTC. Protein product: CASSGDFLRPGGQYF.

This clonotype has just a few counts. The J gene is TRBJ1-2, the V gene TRBV6-5; D might be TRBD1 (6 bases). Trimming pared 0 bases from V and 6 bases from J, leaving 14 bases between. The CDR3 has 15 residues. Germline V CDR1 and CDR2: MNHEY, SVGAGI. The CDR3 sequence: CASSYSSGGRNGYTF. As DNA, the CDR3 is TGTGCCAGCAGTTACTCTAGCGGGGGGCGAAATGGCTACACCTTC.

In regard to this clonotype: At one end the junction does not follow the germline gene, possibly because of a read error. V gene TRBV5-1 combines with J gene TRBJ2-1; 9 bases are shared with TRBD2. This CDR3 has 15 residues. Germline CDR1 is SGHRS and CDR2 is YFSETQ. The CDR3 DNA sequence: TGCACCAGCAGCTTGGCGGGGGGGTCCTACAATGAGCAGTTCTTC. Its translation is CTSSLAGGSYNEQFF. The whole variable domain, filled in from reference TRBV5-1 and TRBJ2-1, reads KAGVTQTPRYLIKTRGQQVTLSCSPISGHRSVSWYQQTPGQGLQFLFEYFSETQRNKGNFPGRFSGRQFSNSRSEMNVSTLELGDSALYLCTSSLAGGSYNEQFFGPGTRLTVL.

This rearrangement joins TRBV11-3 to TRBJ2-3; TRBD2 aligns across 11 bases. Germline trimming cut 3 bases from V and 2 bases from J; bases unmatched to any gene: 4. The CDR3 has 16 residues. The germline gives CDR1 SGHNT, CDR2 YENEEA. CDR3 in amino acids: CASSLIAGGVTDTQYF. CDR3 in DNA: TGTGCCAGCAGCTTGATAGCGGGGGGGGTCACAGATACGCAGTATTTT.

V gene TRBV6-2 or TRBV6-3 combines with J gene TRBJ1-6; 8 bases agree with TRBD1. V was clipped by 6 bases and J by 9 bases; unmatched bases: 13. CDR3 length equals 16 residues. Germline V gene lookup returns CDR1 MNHEY and CDR2 SVGEGT. For the CDR3, the DNA is TGTGCCAGCAGGCCCGAAGGACAGGGTCTTGGTTCACCCCTCCACTTT. Its protein product is CASRPEGQGLGSPLHF.

This clonotype was counted a single time. The chain uses TRBV4-1 and TRBJ2-1, with TRBD2 matching 9 bases. The CDR3 totals 17 residues. Looked up from germline, CDR1 is MGHRA and CDR2 is YSYEKL. The V segment lost 0 bases and the J segment 9 bases; nucleotides outside the gene matches: 12. CDR3 amino acids: CASSQDEWGGGASEQFF. The CDR3 bases are TGCGCCAGCAGCCAAGATGAATGGGGCGGGGGGGCCTCTGAGCAGTTCTTC.

The chain has TRBV20-1 and TRBJ2-5, with 7 bases aligning to TRBD1. The ends lost 2 bases at V and 5 bases at J; junction bases unmatched: 5. CDR1 and CDR2 (germline): DFQATT, SNEGSKA (reference sequence). This CDR3 contains 13 residues. The CDR3, as DNA: TGCAGTGCTAGAACGGGACAGTATGAGACCCAGTACTTC. It encodes CSARTGQYETQYF.

This clonotype appeared a few times. The chain couples TRBV7-2 to TRBJ1-2; 9 bases are shared with TRBD1. J gave up 5 bases and V 7 bases, and 11 bases lay outside the gene matches. CDR1 is SGHTA, CDR2 FQGNSA, per germline. The CDR3 is made up of 15 amino acids. The CDR3: CASTYSTGGLYGYTF. In nucleotides, the CDR3 is TGTGCCAGCACCTATTCGACAGGGGGACTATATGGCTACACCTTC.

The chain employs TRBV20-1 and TRBJ2-6; 9 nucleotides line up with TRBD1. Germline V lookup: CDR1 DFQATT, CDR2 SNEGSKA (reference sequence). CDR3 size: 17 residues. The DNA of the CDR3 is TGCACCGCCCCTATGTACCACAGGGGGCCTGGGGCCAACGTCCTGACTTTC. It yields the protein CTAPMYHRGPGANVLTF.

CDR3 sequence: CASTEWGEAFF. The CDR3 DNA sequence: TGTGCCAGCACCGAGTGGGGTGAAGCTTTCTTT. The genes are TRBV12-3 or TRBV12-4 and TRBJ1-1, with D hard to call. The CDR3 covers 11 residues. V gave up 7 bases and J gave up 7 bases, with 10 bases separating them.

The gene calls are TRBV12-3 or TRBV12-4 and TRBJ1-1, with 7 bases fitting TRBD1. Trimming cost V 1 base and J 5 bases; bases outside gene matches: 1. The CDR3 loop spans 13 amino acids. The CDR3 loop reads CASSLVQGTEAFF. CDR3 DNA: TGTGCCAGCAGTTTAGTACAGGGGACTGAAGCTTTCTTT.

The chain links TRBV11-3 to TRBJ2-5, with no clear D. The CDR3 has 14 residues. V was clipped by 5 bases and J by 11 bases, with 21 bases between them. The V gene's germline CDR1 is SGHNT and CDR2 YENEEA. The CDR3 loop reads CASSQTDGYNEQYF. CDR3 bases: TGTGCCAGCAGCCAAACCGATGGTTACAATGAGCAGTACTTC.

The chain joins TRBV20-1 to TRBJ2-3; D might be TRBD2 (6 bases). Trimming cost V 0 bases and J 0 bases, with 13 bases left between them. CDR3 length equals 16 residues. Germline CDR1 and CDR2: DFQATT and SNEGSKA (reference sequence). CDR3 in DNA: TGCAGTGCTAGAGACCTACTAGCTTCTAGCACAGATACGCAGTATTTT. This encodes CSARDLLASSTDTQYF.